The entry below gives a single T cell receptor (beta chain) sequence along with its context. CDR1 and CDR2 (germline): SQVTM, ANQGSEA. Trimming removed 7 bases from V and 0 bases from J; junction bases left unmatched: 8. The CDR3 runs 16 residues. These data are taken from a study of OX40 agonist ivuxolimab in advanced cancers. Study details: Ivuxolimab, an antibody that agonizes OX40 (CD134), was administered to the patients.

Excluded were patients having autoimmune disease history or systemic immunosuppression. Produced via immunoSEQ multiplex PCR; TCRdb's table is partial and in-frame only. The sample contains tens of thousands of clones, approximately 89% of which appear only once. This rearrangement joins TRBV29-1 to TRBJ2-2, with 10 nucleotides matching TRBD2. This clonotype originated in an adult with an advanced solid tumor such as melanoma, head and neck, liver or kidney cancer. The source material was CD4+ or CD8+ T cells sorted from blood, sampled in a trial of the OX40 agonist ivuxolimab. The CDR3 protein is CSARALAGANTGELFF. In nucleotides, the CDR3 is TGCAGCGCCCGAGCCCTAGCGGGAGCGAACACCGGGGAGCTGTTTTTT.